The 31 T cell receptor beta chains below come from one sample, sequenced in a study of blood T cells in healthy people across ages (dated by TCRdb to between 2015 and 2016). The library was generated by 5' RACE. Sequencing relied on an Illumina HiSeq 2500. A second PCR of roughly 6 to 12 cycles was run with a J-beta primer mix and a sample-barcoded 5' primer. TCRdb cleaned the public reads at Q25 with fastp, built clones with MiXCR and kept in-frame beta chains. Each entry merges the rows of one CDR3 protein and shows their most common DNA and genes. A total of 660,000 or so distinct CDR3 sequences appear in this sample, 58% of them only once. Clones ranked in the top ten supply roughly 34% of the sample. Sequenced material: blood. These receptors were obtained from a man in his 60s in good health.

This rearrangement joins TRBV6-1 to TRBJ2-2; D possibly corresponds to TRBD1 (6 bases). This CDR3 spans 16 amino acids. V was pared by 6 bases and J by 7 bases, with 21 bases between. Germline-derived CDR1 and CDR2 are MNHNS and SASEGT. CDR3 nucleotide sequence: TGTGCCAGCAGCAACTCTTGCCCAACAGGGATCGGGGAGCTGTTTTTT. Its translation: CASSNSCPTGIGELFF.

The genes are TRBV6-2 or TRBV6-3 and TRBJ2-7, with 9 nucleotides matching TRBD1. The germline V gene has CDR1 MNHEY and CDR2 SVGEGT. V lost 4 bases, J lost 2 bases, and 6 bases stayed unmatched. This CDR3 comprises 15 residues. CDR3 amino acids: CASSFNRGLAYEQYF. CDR3 nucleotide sequence: TGTGCCAGCAGTTTTAACAGGGGGCTCGCCTACGAGCAGTACTTC.

This chain connects TRBV21-1 to TRBJ2-4. The J call could be wrong; TRBJ2-7 is a better fit for the DNA end. TRBV21-1 is noted as a pseudogene. CDR3 length: 14 amino acids. CDR3 sequence (DNA): TGTGCCAGCAGTCGAAAGACAAGATTCTACGAGCAGTACTTC. It is translated as CASSRKTRFYEQYF.

The chain links TRBV12-3 or TRBV12-4 to TRBJ1-4, with a tentative D call TRBD1 (6 bases). This CDR3 has 15 residues. V lost 3 bases to trimming and J lost 10 bases, with 18 bases between them. For the CDR3, the DNA is TGTGCCAGCAGTTTGGGGGGGGGCAGGGACGCAAAACTGTTTTTT. Its protein product is CASSLGGGRDAKLFF.

The chain links TRBV14 to TRBJ1-4, with D perhaps TRBD1 (5 bases). The length of the CDR3 is 15 residues. Germline values: CDR1 SGHDN, CDR2 FVKESK. V lost 5 bases to trimming and J lost 5 bases, with 15 bases between them. The CDR3 loop reads CASSRRDRLNEKLFF. In DNA, the CDR3 is TGTGCCAGCAGCAGGCGGGACCGATTAAATGAAAAACTGTTTTTT.

This sequence joins TRBV7-2 and TRBJ2-1, with D maybe TRBD1 (5 bases). V was clipped by 5 bases and J by 7 bases, with 15 bases between them. The germline V gene encodes CDR1 SGHTA and CDR2 FQGNSA. The CDR3 has 14 residues. The CDR3 coding sequence is TGTGCCAGCAGCGTAAGCAGGGTGGGGAATGAGCAGTTCTTC. Translation: CASSVSRVGNEQFF.

This rearrangement joins TRBV27 to TRBJ1-2; unclear D gene. V lost 4 bases and J 4 bases, leaving 13 bases between the germline ends. Germline CDR1 is MNHEY and CDR2 is SMNVEV (reference sequence). This CDR3 has 14 residues. CDR3 DNA: TGTGCCAGCAGTTCCTCGTGGCCTGGCTATGGCTACACCTTC. Translating gives CASSSSWPGYGYTF.

Here the CDR3 reads CASSLLTGARNEQFF. The CDR3 nucleotides are TGTGCCAGCAGTTTGTTAACAGGGGCTAGGAATGAGCAGTTCTTC. The gene calls are TRBV12-3 or TRBV12-4 and TRBJ2-1; 7 nucleotides agree with TRBD1. Unmatched junction bases numbered 9, after V lost 3 bases and J lost 7 bases. This CDR3 has 15 amino acids.

This chain joins TRBV28 and TRBJ1-3; D remains ambiguous. V lost 8 bases to trimming and J lost 0 bases, with 8 bases between them. The CDR3 spans 13 residues. CDR1 and CDR2 (germline): MDHEN, SYDVKM. The CDR3 DNA reads TGTGCCAGCTCCAGACCCTCTGGAAACACCATATATTTT. The encoded protein is CASSRPSGNTIYF.

The V and J genes are TRBV12-3 or TRBV12-4 and TRBJ1-6; D uncertain. The CDR3 is 14 residues long. Trimming cost V 6 bases and J 0 bases, with 6 bases left between them. The CDR3 bases are TGTGCCAGCAGGTGGAGCTCCTATAATTCACCCCTCCACTTT. It codes for CASRWSSYNSPLHF.

This chain connects TRBV6-2 or TRBV6-3 to TRBJ1-5; D is uncertain. The CDR3 is 13 amino acids. V was pared by 6 bases and J by 0 bases, with 6 bases between. CDR1 and CDR2 (germline): MNHEY, SVGEGT. CDR3 sequence reads: CASRDGSNQPQHF. In nucleotides, the CDR3 is TGTGCCAGCAGGGACGGTAGCAATCAGCCCCAGCATTTT.

This rearrangement joins TRBV10-3 to TRBJ1-2; possibly TRBD1 for D (6 bases). This CDR3 has 12 amino acids. Germline CDR1 is ENHRY and CDR2 is SYGVKD. Trimming pared 4 bases from V and 5 bases from J, leaving 8 bases between. The CDR3 sequence: CAISGGGYGYTF. In DNA, the CDR3 is TGTGCCATCAGTGGAGGGGGATATGGCTACACCTTC.

This clonotype was recorded a few times. The CDR3 region is CASSPGTGTVKQFF. In DNA, the CDR3 is TGTGCCAGCAGTCCCGGGACAGGGACGGTAAAGCAGTTCTTC. The genes are TRBV12-3 or TRBV12-4 and TRBJ2-1; TRBD1 agrees at 9 bases. The CDR3 has 14 amino acids. V lost 5 bases and J lost 11; bases outside the gene matches: 10.

This sequence joins TRBV13 and TRBJ2-7; D unclear. The germline V and J ends were trimmed by 2 bases and 2 bases, with 10 bases remaining between them. CDR3 length: 14 amino acids. Germline CDR1 reads PRHDT; CDR2 reads FYEKMQ (reference sequence). In DNA form, the CDR3 reads TGTGCCAGCAGCTTAAAGCCGATAGCCTACGAGCAGTACTTC. It is translated as CASSLKPIAYEQYF.

This clonotype was seen more than once but under ten times. The V call is TRBV29-1, the J call TRBJ2-1; D ambiguous. The CDR3 is 15 amino acids. Germline V CDR1 and CDR2: SQVTM, ANQGSEA. V gave up 4 bases and J gave up 0 bases, with 13 bases separating them. CDR3 sequence: CSVGRGRSSYNEQFF. CDR3 coding DNA: TGCAGCGTTGGCCGAGGACGGAGCTCCTACAATGAGCAGTTCTTC.

In its sample, this clonotype was seen a few times. V is TRBV21-1 and J is TRBJ1-1. TRBV21-1 is flagged as a pseudogene. CDR3 length equals 10 residues. The CDR3 bases are TGTGCCAGCGCGGGGGGTGAAGCTTTCTTT. It translates to CASAGGEAFF.

The chain has TRBV20-1 and TRBJ2-1; TRBD2 aligns across 9 bases. The CDR3 extends over 14 amino acids. Germline V gene lookup returns CDR1 DFQATT and CDR2 SNEGSKA (reference sequence). V was clipped by 2 bases and J by 9 bases; unmatched bases: 8. The CDR3 reads CSARRGLAKGEQFF. The CDR3 nucleotides read TGCAGTGCTAGAAGGGGACTAGCAAAGGGTGAGCAGTTCTTC.

This sequence joins TRBV5-1 and TRBJ2-3; 9 positions agree with TRBD2. J gave up 5 bases and V 5 bases, and 6 bases lay outside the gene matches. The germline gives CDR1 SGHRS, CDR2 YFSETQ. This CDR3 spans 14 amino acids. CDR3 sequence reads: CASRRSGGIDTQYF. Written as DNA, the CDR3 is TGCGCCAGCAGGCGTAGCGGGGGCATAGATACGCAGTATTTT.

This clonotype appeared a few times. The V and J genes are TRBV2 and TRBJ2-5; 8 positions agree with TRBD1. Germline assignment: CDR1 SNHLY and CDR2 FYNNEI. This CDR3 contains 13 residues. The V gene end was trimmed by 4 bases and the J gene end by 5 bases; junction bases not matched to a gene: 3. CDR3 nucleotide sequence: TGTGCCAGCAGTGGACAGGGGTTGGAGACCCAGTACTTC. It yields the protein CASSGQGLETQYF. Combining the CDR3 with reference TRBV2 and TRBJ2-5 gives the whole variable domain EPEVTQTPSHQVTQMGQEVILRCVPISNHLYFYWYRQILGQKVEFLVSFYNNEISEKSEIFDDQFSVERPDGSNFTLKIRSTKLEDSAMYFCASSGQGLETQYFGPGTRLLVL.

This clonotype came up a few times. The V gene is TRBV29-1, the J gene TRBJ2-3, with a weak D call TRBD1 (6 bases). V gave up 5 bases and J gave up 0 bases, with 9 bases separating them. CDR1 is SQVTM and CDR2 is ANQGSEA in the germline V gene. The CDR3 contains 13 residues. The CDR3, as DNA: TGCAGCGTTCAGGGGCCCAGCACAGATACGCAGTATTTT. Its protein product is CSVQGPSTDTQYF.

V and J are TRBV29-1 and TRBJ1-1; no reliable D call. This CDR3 comprises 10 residues. Trimming took off 0 bases at V and 11 bases at J, with 7 bases between the two ends. The V gene's germline CDR1 is SQVTM and CDR2 ANQGSEA. The CDR3: CSVEDVLAFF. The CDR3 DNA reads TGCAGCGTTGAAGACGTTCTCGCTTTCTTT.

The genes are TRBV4-1 and TRBJ1-1; TRBD1 might be the D (6 bases). V lost 3 bases to trimming and J lost 5 bases, with 22 bases between them. The V gene's germline CDR1 is MGHRA and CDR2 YSYEKL. The length of the CDR3 is 17 residues. CDR3 nucleotides: TGCGCCAGCAGCCACCCCTTTACGGGGGGGGCTATGACTGAAGCTTTCTTT. Protein product: CASSHPFTGGAMTEAFF.

The J gene is TRBJ2-1, the V gene TRBV15; 9 bases line up with TRBD2. The V gene end was trimmed by 5 bases and the J gene end by 7 bases; junction bases not matched to a gene: 3. The CDR3 spans 13 residues. CDR1 LNHNV and CDR2 YYDKDF come from the germline V gene (reference sequence). The CDR3 DNA reads as TGTGCCACCAGCGCCGGACTAGCGAATGAGCAGTTCTTC. This translates into CATSAGLANEQFF.

This sequence joins TRBV5-6 and TRBJ1-1, with a tentative D call TRBD1 (5 bases). V dropped 2 bases and J dropped 11 bases, with 13 bases sitting between them. The CDR3 runs 12 residues. Germline V gene sequence: CDR1 SGHDT, CDR2 YYEEEE. The chain's CDR3 is CASSFWESGAFF. The CDR3 DNA reads as TGTGCCAGCAGCTTTTGGGAATCAGGGGCTTTCTTT.

The V call is TRBV5-1, the J call TRBJ2-7, with D possibly TRBD2 on 6 matching bases. V lost 0 bases to trimming and J lost 4 bases, with 14 bases between them. CDR3 length: 15 residues. Germline values: CDR1 SGHRS, CDR2 YFSETQ. The CDR3 loop is CASSLGAGSGYEQYF. In DNA, the CDR3 is TGCGCCAGCAGCTTGGGTGCGGGGTCGGGATACGAGCAGTACTTC.

The V gene is TRBV7-8, the J gene TRBJ2-1, with 7 bases that match TRBD1. V dropped 5 bases and J dropped 5; count of bases not matched to a gene: 12. The V gene's germline CDR1 is SGHVS and CDR2 FQNEAQ. There are 16 residues in the CDR3. The CDR3 DNA sequence: TGTGCCAGCAGCCCAACTAAGAGGGGGCATGACAATGAGCAGTTCTTC. Its translation: CASSPTKRGHDNEQFF.

V gene TRBV10-1 combines with J gene TRBJ2-5; D is uncertain. The end of the DNA is better explained by TRBJ2-7, so the J call may be wrong. This CDR3 is 13 amino acids long. The germline V gene encodes CDR1 WNHNN and CDR2 SYGVQD (reference sequence). The CDR3: CASSEMAGYEQYF. The DNA for the CDR3 is TGCGCCAGCAGTGAGATGGCTGGCTACGAGCAGTACTTC.

The V call is TRBV20-1, the J call TRBJ2-3; 8 positions agree with TRBD2. V was clipped by 6 bases and J by 10 bases; unmatched bases: 15. The CDR3 has 14 residues. Germline loops: CDR1 DFQATT, CDR2 SNEGSKA (reference sequence). CDR3: CSAFPGGSPVAQYF. CDR3 nucleotide sequence: TGCAGTGCCTTCCCGGGAGGGTCTCCGGTTGCGCAGTATTTT.

About this clonotype: Germline and junction disagree at one end, which may indicate a read error. V is TRBV28 and J is TRBJ2-1; 9 bases map to TRBD2. Germline loops: CDR1 MDHEN, CDR2 SYDVKM. The CDR3 has 16 amino acids. In DNA, the CDR3 is TGTGCCAGCGGTTTAAGGGCGGGGGGGCTGAAACAAGAGCGGTTCTTC. It specifies CASGLRAGGLKQERFF.

The rearrangement joins TRBV6-6 to TRBJ2-7, with 8 bases aligning to TRBD1. This CDR3 region has 15 residues. Germline CDR1 is MNHNY and CDR2 is SVGAGI (reference sequence). Trimming at V came to 2 bases and at J to 0 bases, leaving 3 bases not matched to a gene. The CDR3 bases are TGTGCCAGCAGTTACAGGACAGGGAACTCCTACGAGCAGTACTTC. Translating gives CASSYRTGNSYEQYF.

The CDR3 spells CASSLTSGGAKNEQFF. CDR3 nucleotide sequence: TGTGCCAGCAGCTTGACTAGCGGGGGGGCCAAGAATGAGCAGTTCTTC. The chain links TRBV7-9 to TRBJ2-1; 14 bases match TRBD2. The V segment lost 3 bases and the J segment 7 bases; nucleotides outside the gene matches: 5. CDR1 SEHNR and CDR2 FQNEAQ come from the germline V gene (reference sequence). The CDR3 runs 16 residues.